These 11 T cell receptor beta chains were sequenced from one sample in a study of T cell responses to AZD1222 COVID-19 vaccine. Assay: immunoSEQ multiplex PCR; the TCRdb copy retains only in-frame clones and omits some. This sample has roughly 150,000 clones; over 85% occur once, and the top ten carry around 1.6%. Material: peripheral blood, obtained on day 0 of AZD1222 vaccination. The receptor set was obtained from an adult in good health.

This clone was recorded a few times. The chain joins TRBV5-1 to TRBJ2-7; 8 bases are a match to TRBD1. The CDR3 consists of 14 residues. Germline V lookup: CDR1 SGHRS, CDR2 YFSETQ. Trimming at V came to 0 bases and at J to 5 bases, leaving 4 bases not matched to a gene. The CDR3, as DNA: TGCGCCAGCAGCTTGGGGACAGGGATGGACGAGCAGTACTTC. Translated, it gives CASSLGTGMDEQYF. Variable domain in full (rest from reference TRBV5-1 and TRBJ2-7): KAGVTQTPRYLIKTRGQQVTLSCSPISGHRSVSWYQQTPGQGLQFLFEYFSETQRNKGNFPGRFSGRQFSNSRSEMNVSTLELGDSALYLCASSLGTGMDEQYFGPGTRLTVT.

V usage is TRBV6-1 and J usage is TRBJ2-7; possible D gene TRBD2, 6 bases. This CDR3 is built from 16 residues. The V gene lost 4 bases and the J gene lost 2 bases, with 18 bases spanning the gap. Germline V gene sequence: CDR1 MNHNS, CDR2 SASEGT. For the CDR3, the DNA is TGTGCCAGCAGTGTAGCCTGGGATAGCGGCACCTACGAGCAGTACTTC. It yields the protein CASSVAWDSGTYEQYF.

The chain couples TRBV18 to TRBJ2-1; 15 nucleotides match TRBD2. CDR1 and CDR2 (germline): KGHSH, LQKENI. The CDR3 runs 17 residues. J was trimmed by 5 bases and V by 3 bases; bases with no gene match: 5. As DNA, the CDR3 is TGTGCCAGCTCACCGTCGGGACTAGCGGGGGGTAACAATGAGCAGTTCTTC. Translating gives CASSPSGLAGGNNEQFF.

This clone was seen a single time. The chain is built from TRBV11-1 and TRBJ2-7, with D tentatively TRBD2 (5 bases). Germline V CDR1 and CDR2: SGHAT, FQDESV (reference sequence). The CDR3 covers 17 residues. Trimming took off 0 bases at V and 2 bases at J, with 17 bases between the two ends. CDR3 in DNA: TGTGCCAGCAGCTTAGCGCATTTGACGGGGAGCACCTACGAGCAGTACTTC. This codes for CASSLAHLTGSTYEQYF.

The chain employs TRBV7-9 and TRBJ1-2; 8 nucleotides align to TRBD1. Germline V gene lookup returns CDR1 SEHNR and CDR2 FQNEAQ (reference sequence). CDR3 length: 14 residues. Trimming removed 8 bases from V and 3 bases from J; junction bases left unmatched: 8. DNA for the CDR3: TGTGCCAGCGGGAGGACAGGGAAGGACTATGGCTACACCTTC. This gives the protein CASGRTGKDYGYTF.

This rearrangement joins TRBV6-5 to TRBJ1-1; no reliable D call. The CDR3 totals 13 residues. Germline CDR1 is MNHEY and CDR2 is SVGAGI. V was pared by 7 bases and J by 1 base, with 10 bases between. CDR3 sequence reads: CASMRVGNTEAFF. CDR3 sequence (DNA): TGTGCCAGCATGAGGGTGGGGAACACTGAAGCTTTCTTT.

The V gene is TRBV6-5, the J gene TRBJ1-1, with D perhaps matching TRBD1 (5 bases). The germline V and J ends were trimmed by 4 bases and 11 bases, with 11 bases remaining between them. CDR1 is MNHEY and CDR2 is SVGAGI in the germline V gene. CDR3 length equals 11 residues. This CDR3 reads CASSSPRGAFF. The CDR3 nucleotides read TGTGCCAGCAGTTCACCCCGGGGGGCTTTCTTT.

The V and J genes are TRBV18 and TRBJ1-2, with no clear D. Germline V gene lookup returns CDR1 KGHSH and CDR2 LQKENI. CDR3 length equals 13 residues. Trimming removed 1 base from V and 5 bases from J, with 8 bases in between. CDR3 DNA sequence: TGTGCCAGCTCACCACAGGGAGTGTATGGCTACACCTTC. Protein: CASSPQGVYGYTF.

The chain carries TRBV2 and TRBJ2-7; 11 nucleotides line up with TRBD1. CDR3 length equals 13 residues. J was trimmed by 6 bases and V by 4 bases; bases with no gene match: 2. Germline CDR1 is SNHLY and CDR2 is FYNNEI. For the CDR3, the DNA is TGTGCCAGCAGTGGGGACAGGGGGTTCGAGCAGTACTTC. Translated, it gives CASSGDRGFEQYF.

The chain recombines TRBV6-5 with TRBJ2-4, with D possibly being TRBD1 or TRBD2 (5 bases each). The V gene lost 6 bases and the J gene lost 7 bases, with 16 bases spanning the gap. The germline V gene has CDR1 MNHEY and CDR2 SVGAGI. The CDR3 is 14 residues long. The DNA of the CDR3 is TGTGCCAGCAGCGACCGGGACGGAAGGAACATTCAGTACTTC. This codes for CASSDRDGRNIQYF.

V is TRBV19 and J is TRBJ2-2; D is possibly TRBD1 or TRBD2 (7 bases each). Germline V gives CDR1 LNHDA, CDR2 SQIVND (reference sequence). The CDR3 runs 16 residues. Deletions cut 5 bases from V and 0 bases from J, with 13 bases between. In DNA, the CDR3 is TGTGCCAGTAGTCTGCAGGGGGGGTCGAACACCGGGGAGCTGTTTTTT. This sequence encodes CASSLQGGSNTGELFF.